Only a few counts were recorded for the clone carrying this T cell receptor (beta chain). The antigen is not known. This record belongs to a study of CD8+CD57+ T cells in acquired aplastic anemia. Whole-study findings and limits: Fewer than 30 shared CD8+ CDR3s appeared highly expressed within patients' immunodominant clones.

An expansion of CD8+CD57+ cells by flow cytometry had been shown in patients chosen for sequencing. Using genomic DNA as the template, TCR beta VDJ and CDR3 profiling was carried out. One entry per CDR3 protein, called by TCRdb with MiXCR from the reads. The sample holds approximately 260,000 distinct CDR3 sequences, about 80% seen once. What was sequenced was sorted CD4+, CD8+, or CD8+CD57+ T cells (not recorded which) from PBMCs. This clonotype originated in a human donor with aplastic anemia.

CDR3 DNA sequence: TGCAGCGTTGATCGAACAGGGGGCGGTGTGAGTATGGTAGCTTTCTTT. As protein: CSVDRTGGGVSMVAFF. V is TRBV29-1 and J is TRBJ1-1, with 9 positions matching TRBD1. The V gene end was trimmed by 3 bases and the J gene end by 10 bases; junction bases not matched to a gene: 18. The CDR3 contains 16 residues. Germline CDR1 is SQVTM and CDR2 is ANQGSEA.